The clone carrying this TCR beta chain occurred many times. Its antigen is not known. Quantitative 5'-RACE with molecular barcodes produced the TCR beta libraries. TCRdb independently ran MiXCR on the 5' RACE reads; one entry per CDR3 protein. The sample gives roughly 90,000 distinct CDR3 sequences, 8% to 10% of which show up once; around 10% is in the top ten. The sample is drawn from a study of CD8 T cells in ankylosing spondylitis. Study-wide points: Significant enrichment of disease-linked clones was reported in matched ankylosing spondylitis synovial fluid.

This receptor was taken from a male donor with ankylosing spondylitis or in good health (not recorded which). Sequenced material: blood, either unsorted or a sorted T cell fraction (not recorded which).

The CDR3: CASRSTDTQYF. DNA for the CDR3: TGTGCCAGCAGAAGCACAGATACGCAGTATTTT. This chain uses TRBV6-5 with TRBJ2-3, with D unclear. V was trimmed by 6 bases and J by 0 bases, leaving 1 base between them. CDR1 is MNHEY and CDR2 is SVGAGI in the germline V gene. The CDR3 spans 11 residues.